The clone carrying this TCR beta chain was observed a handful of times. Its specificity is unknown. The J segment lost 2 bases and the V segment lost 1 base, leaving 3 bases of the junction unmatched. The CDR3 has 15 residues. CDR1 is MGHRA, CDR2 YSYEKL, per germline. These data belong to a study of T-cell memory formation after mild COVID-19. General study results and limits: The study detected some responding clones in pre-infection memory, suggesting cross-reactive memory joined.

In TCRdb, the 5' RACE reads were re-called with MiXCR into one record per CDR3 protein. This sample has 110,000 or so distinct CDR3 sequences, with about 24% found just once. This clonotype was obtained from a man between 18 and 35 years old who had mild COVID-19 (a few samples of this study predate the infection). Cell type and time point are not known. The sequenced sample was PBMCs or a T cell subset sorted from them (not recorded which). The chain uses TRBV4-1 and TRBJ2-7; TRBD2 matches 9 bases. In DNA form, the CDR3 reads TGCGCCAGCAGCCAAGCTGCGGGGGGGACCTACGAGCAGTACTTC. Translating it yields CASSQAAGGTYEQYF.